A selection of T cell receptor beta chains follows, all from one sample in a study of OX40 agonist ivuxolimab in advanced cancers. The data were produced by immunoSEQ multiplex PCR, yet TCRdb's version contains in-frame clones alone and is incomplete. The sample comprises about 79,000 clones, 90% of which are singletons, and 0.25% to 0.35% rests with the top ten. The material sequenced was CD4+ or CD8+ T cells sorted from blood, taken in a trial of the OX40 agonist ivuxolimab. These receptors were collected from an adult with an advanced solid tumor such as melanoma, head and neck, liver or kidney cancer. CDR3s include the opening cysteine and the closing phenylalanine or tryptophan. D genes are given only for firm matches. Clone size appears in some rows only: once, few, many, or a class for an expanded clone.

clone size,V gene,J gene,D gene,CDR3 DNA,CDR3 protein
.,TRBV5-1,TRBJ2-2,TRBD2,TGCGCCAGCAGCTTGGCCTTGCGGGGGGCTGGCACCGGGGAGCTGTTTTTT,CASSLALRGAGTGELFF
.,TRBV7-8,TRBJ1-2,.,TGTGCCAGCAGCACCGACTTTAACTATGGCTACACCTTC,CASSTDFNYGYTF
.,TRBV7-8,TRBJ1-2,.,TGTGCCAGCAGCTTAGACGGGGGCCCAGGTGGCTACACCTTC,CASSLDGGPGGYTF
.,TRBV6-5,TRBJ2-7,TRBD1,TGTGCCAGCCAGGGGGTAGACGAGCAGTACTTC,CASQGVDEQYF
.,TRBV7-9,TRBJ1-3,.,TGTGCCAGCAGCTTAGTGGCGGTCCTCTCTGGAAACACCATATATTTT,CASSLVAVLSGNTIYF
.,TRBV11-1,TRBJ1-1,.,TGTGCCAGCAGTAGGGACCGCGTGAACACTGAAGCTTTCTTT,CASSRDRVNTEAFF
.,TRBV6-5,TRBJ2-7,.,TGTGCCAGCAGGACCAACTACGAGCAGTACTTC,CASRTNYEQYF
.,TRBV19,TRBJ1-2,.,TGTGCCAGTAGTATTTTGGGTCAGGGTAACTATGGCTACACCTTC,CASSILGQGNYGYTF
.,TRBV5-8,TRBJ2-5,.,TGTGCCAGCAGCCAGGGGACATATCAAGAGACCCAGTACTTC,CASSQGTYQETQYF
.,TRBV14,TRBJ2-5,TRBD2,TGTGCCAGCAGCCAAGATGTTAGCGGGGGGGCCTGGACCCAGTACTTC,CASSQDVSGGAWTQYF
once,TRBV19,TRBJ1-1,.,TGTGCCAGTAGTAGCCCCCGGAACACTGAAGCTTTCTTT,CASSSPRNTEAFF
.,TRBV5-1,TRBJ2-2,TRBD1,TGCGCCAGCAGCTTGGTGGGACAGGGGCTCACCGGGGAGCTGTTTTTT,CASSLVGQGLTGELFF
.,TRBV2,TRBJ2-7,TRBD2,TGTGCCAGCAGTGGTTTACTAGCGGGGGGTAACTACGAGCAGTACTTC,CASSGLLAGGNYEQYF
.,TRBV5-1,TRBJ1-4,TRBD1,TGCGCCAGCAGCCGAGGGACAGATGAAAAACTGTTTTTT,CASSRGTDEKLFF
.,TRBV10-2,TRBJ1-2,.,TGCGCCAGTGGACAAAACTATGGCTACACCTTC,CASGQNYGYTF
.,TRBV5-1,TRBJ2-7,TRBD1,TGCGCCAGCAGCTTGGGACAGGGCGGAACCTACGAGCAGTACTTC,CASSLGQGGTYEQYF
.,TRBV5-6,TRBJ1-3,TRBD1,TGTGCCAGCAGCCAGACAGGGGGCAACACCATATATTTT,CASSQTGGNTIYF
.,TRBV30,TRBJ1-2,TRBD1,TGTGCCTGGAGTATCGGACAGGGGAGGAACTATGGCTACACCTTC,CAWSIGQGRNYGYTF
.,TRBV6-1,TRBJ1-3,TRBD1,TGTGCCAGCAGTACCGACAGGGGCTCTGGAAACACCATATATTTT,CASSTDRGSGNTIYF
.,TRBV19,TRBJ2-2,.,TGTGCCAGTAGTATTAATCAGGCCACCGGGGAGCTGTTTTTT,CASSINQATGELFF
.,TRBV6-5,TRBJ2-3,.,TGTGCCTCCCAGTCGCCGGGGGTCACAGATACGCAGTATTTT,CASQSPGVTDTQYF
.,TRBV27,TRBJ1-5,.,TGTGCCAGCAGTTTTACAGGGAAAAGGGAGAATCAGCCCCAGCATTTT,CASSFTGKRENQPQHF
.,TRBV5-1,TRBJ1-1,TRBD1,TGCGCCAGCAGCTGGGCCGGGACAGCCAACACTGAAGCTTTCTTT,CASSWAGTANTEAFF
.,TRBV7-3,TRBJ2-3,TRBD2,TGTGCCAGCAGCCCTCTAGCGGGGGGTTCAGATACGCAGTATTTT,CASSPLAGGSDTQYF
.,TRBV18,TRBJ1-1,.,TGTGCCAGCTCACCCGTGATGGGACGGGGGAACACTGAAGCTTTCTTT,CASSPVMGRGNTEAFF
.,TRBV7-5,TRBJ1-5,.,TGTGCCAGAAGCTCGAAGGGTTTGGGGGGGGGCAATCAGCCCCAGCATTTT,CARSSKGLGGGNQPQHF
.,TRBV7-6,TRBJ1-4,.,TGTGCCAGCAGCTTAGCGGCCCACGAAAAACTGTTTTTT,CASSLAAHEKLFF
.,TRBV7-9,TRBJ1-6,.,TGTGCCAGCAGCCCGGGGACGGTAACCTATAATTCACCCCTCCACTTT,CASSPGTVTYNSPLHF
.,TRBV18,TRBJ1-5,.,TGTGCCAGCTCACCAGGTTTAAGCAATCAGCCCCAGCATTTT,CASSPGLSNQPQHF
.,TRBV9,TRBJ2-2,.,TGTGCCAGCAGCGCGAGAGAGGGGTGGACCGGGGAGCTGTTTTTT,CASSAREGWTGELFF
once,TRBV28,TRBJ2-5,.,TGTGCCAGCGGACAGACCCAAGAGACCCAGTACTTC,CASGQTQETQYF
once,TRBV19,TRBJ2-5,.,TGTGCCAGTAGTATACCCTCCCAAGAGACCCAGTACTTC,CASSIPSQETQYF
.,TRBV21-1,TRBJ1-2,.,TGTGCCAGCAGCACGGGACAGGGAGGGTATGGCTACACCTTC,CASSTGQGGYGYTF
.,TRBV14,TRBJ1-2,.,TGTGCCAGCAGCCGCTCATACCTAGGGGGCTACACCTTC,CASSRSYLGGYTF
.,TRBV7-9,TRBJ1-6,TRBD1,TGTGCCAGCAGATCCGGAGGACAGGGTCAGTCACCCCTCCACTTT,CASRSGGQGQSPLHF
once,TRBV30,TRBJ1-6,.,TGTGCCTACCAGGGGAGGGCTTCACCCCTCCACTTT,CAYQGRASPLHF
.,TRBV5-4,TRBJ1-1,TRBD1,TGTGCCAGCAGCCCTGGCGATAACCTACAGGGGACTGAAGCTTTCTTT,CASSPGDNLQGTEAFF
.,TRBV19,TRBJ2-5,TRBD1,TGTGCCAGTAGTCCATGGGACAGGGGAGGCCAAGAGACCCAGTACTTC,CASSPWDRGGQETQYF
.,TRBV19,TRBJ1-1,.,TGTGCCAGTAGTATAGACCGAGGGCAGGGAAAACCCATGGGAACTGAAGCTTTCTTT,CASSIDRGQGKPMGTEAFF
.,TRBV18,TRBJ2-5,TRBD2,TGTGCCAGCTCGCGGGGGGAAGTGGAGACCCAGTACTTC,CASSRGEVETQYF
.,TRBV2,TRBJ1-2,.,TGTGCCAGCGGCATCCAGGGTAATGGCTACACCTTC,CASGIQGNGYTF
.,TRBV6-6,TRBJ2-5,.,TGTGCCAGCAGTTCCCCCGCCGGGGGACGAGAGACCCAGTACTTC,CASSSPAGGRETQYF
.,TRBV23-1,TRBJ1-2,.,TGCGCCAGCAGTCAATCGGAACAGCTGTATGGCTACACCTTC,CASSQSEQLYGYTF
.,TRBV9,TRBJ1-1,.,TGTGCCAGCAGCTCTCGGATGAACACTGAAGCTTTCTTT,CASSSRMNTEAFF
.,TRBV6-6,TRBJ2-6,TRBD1,TGTGCCTACCAACAGGGGAGTGGGGCCAACGTCCTGACTTTC,CAYQQGSGANVLTF
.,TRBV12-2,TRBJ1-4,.,TGTGCAAGTCGCTTAGGGGACAGGGGGCGATCAACTAATGAAAAACTGTTTTTT,CASRLGDRGRSTNEKLFF
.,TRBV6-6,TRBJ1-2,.,TGTGCCAGCAGTGGGGCTGGGGGCAACTATGGCTACACCTTC,CASSGAGGNYGYTF
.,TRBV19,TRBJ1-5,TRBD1,TGTGCCAGTAGGCCCGGGACAGGGATAGGGAATCAGCCCCAGCATTTT,CASRPGTGIGNQPQHF
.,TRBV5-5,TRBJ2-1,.,TGTGCCAGCGAAGGCCAGGGCTACAATGAGCAGTTCTTC,CASEGQGYNEQFF
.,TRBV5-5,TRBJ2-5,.,TGTGCCAGCAGCTTGGAGAGGCTGGGGGCAGGGGAGACCCAGTACTTC,CASSLERLGAGETQYF
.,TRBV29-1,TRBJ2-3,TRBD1,TGCAGCGGAAAGTGGACAGGGTTCGCTAGCACAGATACGCAGTATTTT,CSGKWTGFASTDTQYF
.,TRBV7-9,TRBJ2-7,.,TGTGCCAGCACCTTCGGAGACAGCTCCTACGAGCAGTACTTC,CASTFGDSSYEQYF
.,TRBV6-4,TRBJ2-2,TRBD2,TGTGCCAGCAGACCGACTAGCGGGTCCCCCGGGGAGCTGTTTTTT,CASRPTSGSPGELFF
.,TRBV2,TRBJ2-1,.,TGTGCCAGCAGTGAATTTGTTGGGTGGAAGTTCTTC,CASSEFVGWKFF
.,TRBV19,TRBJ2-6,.,TGTGCCAGTAGTATAGACCCATACCCCACTTCTGGGGCCAACGTCCTGACTTTC,CASSIDPYPTSGANVLTF